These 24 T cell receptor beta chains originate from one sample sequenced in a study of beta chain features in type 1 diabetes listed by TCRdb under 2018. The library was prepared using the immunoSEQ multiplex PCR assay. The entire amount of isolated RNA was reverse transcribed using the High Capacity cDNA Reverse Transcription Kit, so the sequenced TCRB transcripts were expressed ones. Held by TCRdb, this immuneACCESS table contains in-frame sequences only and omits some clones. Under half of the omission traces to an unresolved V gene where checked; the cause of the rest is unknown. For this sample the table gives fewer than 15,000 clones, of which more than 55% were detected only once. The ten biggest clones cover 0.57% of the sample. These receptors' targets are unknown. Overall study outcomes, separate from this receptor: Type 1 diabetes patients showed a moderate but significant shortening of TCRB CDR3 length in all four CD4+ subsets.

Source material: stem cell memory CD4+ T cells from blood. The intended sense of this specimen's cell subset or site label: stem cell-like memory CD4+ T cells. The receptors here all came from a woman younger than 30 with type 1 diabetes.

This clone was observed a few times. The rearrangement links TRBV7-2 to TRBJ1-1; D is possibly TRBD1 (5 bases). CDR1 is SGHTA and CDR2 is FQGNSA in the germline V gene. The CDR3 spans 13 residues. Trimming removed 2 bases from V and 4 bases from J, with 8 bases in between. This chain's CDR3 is CASSLQGSTEAFF. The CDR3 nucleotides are TGTGCCAGCAGCTTACAGGGTAGCACTGAAGCTTTCTTT. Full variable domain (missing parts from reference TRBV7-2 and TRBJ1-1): GAGVSQSPSNKVTEKGKDVELRCDPISGHTALYWYRQSLGQGLEFLIYFQGNSAPDKSGLPSDRFSAERTGGSVSTLTIQRTQQEDSAVYLCASSLQGSTEAFFGQGTRLTVV.

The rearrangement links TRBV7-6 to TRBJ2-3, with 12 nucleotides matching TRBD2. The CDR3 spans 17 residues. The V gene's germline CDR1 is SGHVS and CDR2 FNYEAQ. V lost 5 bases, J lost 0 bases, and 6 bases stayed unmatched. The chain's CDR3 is CASSPGLAGSSTDTQYF. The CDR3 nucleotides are TGTGCCAGCAGCCCTGGACTAGCGGGATCTAGCACAGATACGCAGTATTTT. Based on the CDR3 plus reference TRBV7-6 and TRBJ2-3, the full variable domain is GAGVSQSPRYKVTKRGQDVALRCDPISGHVSLYWYRQALGQGPEFLTYFNYEAQQDKSGLPNDRFSAERPEGSISTLTIQRTEQRDSAMYRCASSPGLAGSSTDTQYFGPGTRLTVL.

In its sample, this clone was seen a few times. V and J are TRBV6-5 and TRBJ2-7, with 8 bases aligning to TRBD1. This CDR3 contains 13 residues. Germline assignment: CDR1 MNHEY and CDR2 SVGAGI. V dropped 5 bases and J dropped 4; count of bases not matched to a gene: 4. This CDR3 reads CASSRTGRYEQYF. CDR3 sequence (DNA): TGTGCCAGCAGTAGGACAGGGAGGTACGAGCAGTACTTC.

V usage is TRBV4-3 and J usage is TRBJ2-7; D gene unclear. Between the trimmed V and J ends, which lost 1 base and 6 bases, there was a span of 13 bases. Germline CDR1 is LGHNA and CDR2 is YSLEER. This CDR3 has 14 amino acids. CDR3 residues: CASSQGRIGAEQYF. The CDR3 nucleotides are TGCGCCAGCAGCCAAGGGAGAATAGGAGCCGAGCAGTACTTC.

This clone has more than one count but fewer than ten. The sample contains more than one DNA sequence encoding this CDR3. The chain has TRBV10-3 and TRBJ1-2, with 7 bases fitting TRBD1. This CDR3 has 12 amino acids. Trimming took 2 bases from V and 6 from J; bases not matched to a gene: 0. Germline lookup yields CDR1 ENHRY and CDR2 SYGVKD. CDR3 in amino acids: CAISETGDGYTF. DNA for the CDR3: TGTGCCATCAGTGAGACAGGGGATGGCTACACCTTC.

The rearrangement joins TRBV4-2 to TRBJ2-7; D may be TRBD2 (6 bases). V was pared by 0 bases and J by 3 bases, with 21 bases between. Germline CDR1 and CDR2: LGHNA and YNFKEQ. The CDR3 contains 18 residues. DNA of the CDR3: TGTGCCAGCAGCCAAGAAGGGGTGGCTAGCGCCTTCCTCTACGAGCAGTACTTC. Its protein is CASSQEGVASAFLYEQYF.

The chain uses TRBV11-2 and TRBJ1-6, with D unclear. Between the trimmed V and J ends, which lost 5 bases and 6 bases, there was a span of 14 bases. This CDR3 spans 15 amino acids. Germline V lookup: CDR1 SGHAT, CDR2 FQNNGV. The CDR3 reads CASSPQRAGNSPLHF. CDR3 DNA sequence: TGTGCCAGCAGCCCCCAGCGGGCCGGTAATTCACCCCTCCACTTT.

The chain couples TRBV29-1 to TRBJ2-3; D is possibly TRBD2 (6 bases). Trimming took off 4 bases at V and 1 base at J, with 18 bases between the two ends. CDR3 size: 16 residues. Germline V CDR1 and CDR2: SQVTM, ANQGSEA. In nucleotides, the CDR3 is TGCAGCGTTGTGGTGACTAGGGATTTCCGCACAGATACGCAGTATTTT. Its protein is CSVVVTRDFRTDTQYF.

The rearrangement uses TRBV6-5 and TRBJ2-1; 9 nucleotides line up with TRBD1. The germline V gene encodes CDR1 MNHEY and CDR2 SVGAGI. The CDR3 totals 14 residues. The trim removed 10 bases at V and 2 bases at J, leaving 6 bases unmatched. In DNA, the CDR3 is TGTGCCACCACCGGGACAGGGCCCTACAATGAGCAGTTCTTC. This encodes CATTGTGPYNEQFF.

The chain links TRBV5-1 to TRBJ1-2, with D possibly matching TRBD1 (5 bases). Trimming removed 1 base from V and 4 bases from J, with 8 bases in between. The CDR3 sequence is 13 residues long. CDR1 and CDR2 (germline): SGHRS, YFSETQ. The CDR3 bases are TGCGCCAGCAGCTTGCGGCAGGGCTATGGCTACACCTTC. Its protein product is CASSLRQGYGYTF.

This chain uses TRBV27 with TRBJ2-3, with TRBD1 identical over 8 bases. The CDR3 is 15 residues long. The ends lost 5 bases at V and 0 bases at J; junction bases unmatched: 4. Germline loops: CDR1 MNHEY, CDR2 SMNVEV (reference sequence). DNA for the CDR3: TGTGCCAGCAGTCGGGACAGGCTTAGCACAGATACGCAGTATTTT. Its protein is CASSRDRLSTDTQYF.

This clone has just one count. Written as DNA, the CDR3 is TGTGCCAGCAGCGAACAGGGGGCGGACACTGAAGCTTTCTTT. Amino acid sequence: CASSEQGADTEAFF. V and J are TRBV7-9 and TRBJ1-1; TRBD1 agrees at 9 bases. Germline loops: CDR1 SEHNR, CDR2 FQNEAQ (reference sequence). The CDR3 is made up of 14 amino acids. After removal of 5 bases from V and 3 bases from J, the junction contained 4 bases not matched to a gene. Full variable domain (missing parts from reference TRBV7-9 and TRBJ1-1): DTGVSQNPRHKITKRGQNVTFRCDPISEHNRLYWYRQTLGQGPEFLTYFQNEAQLEKSRLLSDRFSAERPKGSFSTLEIQRTEQGDSAMYLCASSEQGADTEAFFGQGTRLTVV.

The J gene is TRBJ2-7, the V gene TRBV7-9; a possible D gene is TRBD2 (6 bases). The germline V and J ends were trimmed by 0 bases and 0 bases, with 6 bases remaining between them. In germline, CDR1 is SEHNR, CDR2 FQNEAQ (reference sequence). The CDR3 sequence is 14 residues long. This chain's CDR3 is CASSLAGGSYEQYF. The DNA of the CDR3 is TGTGCCAGCAGCTTAGCGGGGGGCTCCTACGAGCAGTACTTC.

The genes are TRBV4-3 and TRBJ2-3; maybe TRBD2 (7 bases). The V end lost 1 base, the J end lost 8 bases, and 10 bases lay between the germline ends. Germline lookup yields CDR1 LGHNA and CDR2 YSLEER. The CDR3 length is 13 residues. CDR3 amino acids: CASSQAGEGTQYF. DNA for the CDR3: TGCGCCAGCAGCCAAGCAGGGGAGGGTACGCAGTATTTT.

The CDR3 DNA is TGTGCCACAGCCACCGCCCCGACAGGGGGCACCGGGGAGCTGTTTTTT. Translation: CATATAPTGGTGELFF. The chain has TRBV19 and TRBJ2-2; 9 bases map to TRBD1. The CDR3 totals 16 residues. J gave up 4 bases and V 10 bases, and 13 bases lay outside the gene matches. CDR1 is LNHDA and CDR2 is SQIVND in the germline V gene (reference sequence).

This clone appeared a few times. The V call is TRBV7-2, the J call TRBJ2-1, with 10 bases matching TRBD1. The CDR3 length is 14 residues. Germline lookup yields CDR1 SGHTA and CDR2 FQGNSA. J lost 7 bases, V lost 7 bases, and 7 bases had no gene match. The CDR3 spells CASNRQGALNEQFF. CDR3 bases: TGTGCCAGCAACCGACAGGGGGCGCTTAATGAGCAGTTCTTC.

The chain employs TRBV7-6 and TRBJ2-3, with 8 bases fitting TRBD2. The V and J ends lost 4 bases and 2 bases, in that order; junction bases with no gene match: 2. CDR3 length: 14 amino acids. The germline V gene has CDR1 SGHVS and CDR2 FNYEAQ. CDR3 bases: TGTGCCAGCAGCTCTGGACTAGCCACAGATACGCAGTATTTT. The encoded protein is CASSSGLATDTQYF.

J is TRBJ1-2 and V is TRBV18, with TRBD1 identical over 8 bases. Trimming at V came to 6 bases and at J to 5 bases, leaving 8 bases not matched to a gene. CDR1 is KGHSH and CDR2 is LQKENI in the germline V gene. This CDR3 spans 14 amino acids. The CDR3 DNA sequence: TGTGCCAGCTCTTCACAGGGGGGGCCATATGGCTACACCTTC. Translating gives CASSSQGGPYGYTF.

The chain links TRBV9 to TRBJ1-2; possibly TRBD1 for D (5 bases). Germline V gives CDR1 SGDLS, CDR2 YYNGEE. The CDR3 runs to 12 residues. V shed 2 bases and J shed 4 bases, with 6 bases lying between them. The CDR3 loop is CASSVDSYGYTF. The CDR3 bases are TGTGCCAGCAGCGTTGACAGCTATGGCTACACCTTC.

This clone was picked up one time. In DNA form, the CDR3 reads TGCAGCGTTGAGGCAGGGGGCACTGGAAACACCATATATTTT. It encodes CSVEAGGTGNTIYF. This chain uses TRBV29-1 with TRBJ1-3; 8 nucleotides match TRBD1. Trimming at V came to 3 bases and at J to 2 bases, leaving 3 bases not matched to a gene. The CDR3 totals 14 residues. Germline assignment: CDR1 SQVTM and CDR2 ANQGSEA.

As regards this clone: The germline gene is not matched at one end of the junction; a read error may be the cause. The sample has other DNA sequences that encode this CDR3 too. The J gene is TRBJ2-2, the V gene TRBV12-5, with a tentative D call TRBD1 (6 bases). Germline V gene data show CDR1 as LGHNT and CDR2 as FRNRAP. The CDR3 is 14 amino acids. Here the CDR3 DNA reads TGTGCTAGCGGTTCCGGGACACGGACCGGGGAGCTGTTTTTT. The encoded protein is CASGSGTRTGELFF.

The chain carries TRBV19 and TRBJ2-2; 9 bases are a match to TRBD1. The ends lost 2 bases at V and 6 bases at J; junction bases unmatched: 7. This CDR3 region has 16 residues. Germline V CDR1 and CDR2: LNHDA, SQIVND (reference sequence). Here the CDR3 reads CASSIRGQGNSGELFF. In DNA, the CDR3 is TGTGCCAGTAGTATACGAGGACAGGGGAATTCCGGGGAGCTGTTTTTT.

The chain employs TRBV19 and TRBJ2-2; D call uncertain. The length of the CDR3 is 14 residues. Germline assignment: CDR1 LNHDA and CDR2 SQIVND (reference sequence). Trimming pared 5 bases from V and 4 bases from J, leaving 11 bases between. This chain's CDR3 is CASSLQTRTGELFF. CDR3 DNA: TGTGCCAGTAGTCTGCAGACACGCACCGGGGAGCTGTTTTTT.

DNA of the CDR3: TGTGCCAGCAGTTGGGACAGGGCCTTTAACACTGAAGCTTTCTTT. This sequence encodes CASSWDRAFNTEAFF. This sequence joins TRBV6-5 and TRBJ1-1, with 9 nucleotides matching TRBD1. With 4 bases clipped from V and 2 bases from J, the junction kept 5 bases outside the gene matches. The CDR3 consists of 15 residues. Germline V gives CDR1 MNHEY, CDR2 SVGAGI.